Listed here are 14 T cell receptor beta chains from one sample, sequenced in a study of blood T cell repertoires in COVID-19 (dated by TCRdb to the early 2020s). Receptor amplification or capture employed the immunoSEQ multiplex PCR assay. As stored in TCRdb, this immuneACCESS dataset retains in-frame rearrangements with V and J assigned. A fraction of the clones does not appear; measured against another copy, unresolved V genes explain less than half of the discrepancy, and the remainder lacks a known reason. The sample table holds 95,000 to 150,000 clones, of which around 86% were seen once. Approximately 5.3% of the sample belongs to the ten largest clones. Input material: peripheral blood. The origin of the receptors is a human donor in a cohort sampled during active COVID-19.

V gene TRBV3-1 (or the pseudogene TRBV3-2) combines with J gene TRBJ2-1; 9 bases are shared with TRBD1. The CDR3 runs 17 residues. V gave up 0 bases and J gave up 5 bases; unmatched junction bases: 8. CDR1 LGHDT and CDR2 YNNKEL come from the germline V gene (reference sequence). The CDR3 region has the DNA TGTGCCAGCAGCCAAGAGCTCGGGACAGGGTCTGACAATGAGCAGTTCTTC. Amino acids: CASSQELGTGSDNEQFF.

This chain uses TRBV7-2 with TRBJ2-3, with 8 bases aligning to TRBD2. This CDR3 is 16 amino acids long. V shed 0 bases, J shed 3 bases, and the junction held 5 bases outside the gene matches. Germline V CDR1 and CDR2: SGHTA, FQGNSA. The CDR3 is CASSLAAGGLTDTQYF. The CDR3 nucleotides are TGTGCCAGCAGCTTAGCGGCGGGAGGCCTTACAGATACGCAGTATTTT.

The chain uses TRBV5-6 and TRBJ2-3, with a possible D match to TRBD1 (5 bases). The CDR3 spans 11 residues. Trimming removed 5 bases at V and 5 bases at J, with 6 bases between. The germline V gene encodes CDR1 SGHDT and CDR2 YYEEEE. Here the CDR3 DNA reads TGTGCCAGCAGGGGGCTAGATACGCAGTATTTT. This translates into CASRGLDTQYF. The full variable domain, its missing parts supplied by reference TRBV5-6 and TRBJ2-3, is DAGVTQSPTHLIKTRGQQVTLRCSPKSGHDTVSWYQQALGQGPQFIFQYYEEEERQRGNFPDRFSGHQFPNYSSELNVNALLLGDSALYLCASRGLDTQYFGPGTRLTVL.

CDR3 nucleotides: TGTGCCAGCAGTGATTTCACTAGCGGGAGGGAAGCCTCCTACAATGAGCAGTTCTTC. Translating gives CASSDFTSGREASYNEQFF. This chain links TRBV2 with TRBJ2-1; 13 bases are a match to TRBD2. The germline V gene has CDR1 SNHLY and CDR2 FYNNEI. Trimming cost V 3 bases and J 0 bases; bases outside gene matches: 8. CDR3 length: 19 amino acids.

The chain joins TRBV19 to TRBJ1-5; a weak D match, TRBD1 (6 bases). The ends were cut back, 3 bases at V and 3 bases at J, with 9 bases in the middle. Germline lookup yields CDR1 LNHDA and CDR2 SQIVND (reference sequence). The CDR3 contains 14 residues. Written as DNA, the CDR3 is TGTGCCAGTAGTATGACAGGCCCCAATCAGCCCCAGCATTTT. This gives the protein CASSMTGPNQPQHF.

The chain has TRBV24-1 and TRBJ2-5; D gene ambiguous. V gave up 3 bases and J gave up 5 bases, with 9 bases separating them. The germline CDR1 and CDR2 sequences are KGHDR and SFDVKD. The CDR3 runs to 13 residues. The CDR3 region has the DNA TGTGCCACCAGTGATGTCGGTGCGGAGACCCAGTACTTC. Residues: CATSDVGAETQYF.

This clone occurred once. The CDR3 protein is CASSPQGGYGYTF. The CDR3 nucleotides are TGCGCCAGCAGTCCACAGGGGGGCTATGGCTACACCTTC. The chain links TRBV10-1 to TRBJ1-2, with 8 bases lining up with TRBD1. V lost 5 bases and J lost 4; bases outside the gene matches: 3. This CDR3 spans 13 amino acids. Looked up from germline, CDR1 is WNHNN and CDR2 is SYGVQD (reference sequence).

This chain joins TRBV4-3 and TRBJ2-7, with D hard to call. Trimming stripped 1 base from V and 3 bases from J, with 7 bases between. The CDR3 spans 13 residues. Germline V gene data show CDR1 as LGHNA and CDR2 as YSLEER. CDR3 sequence (DNA): TGCGCCAGCAGCCAAGTACTATACTACGAGCAGTACTTC. This translates into CASSQVLYYEQYF.

In its sample, this clone was seen once. The V gene is TRBV7-9, the J gene TRBJ2-1; 7 bases are shared with TRBD2. The CDR3 contains 15 residues. The J segment lost 6 bases and the V segment lost 5 bases, leaving 10 bases of the junction unmatched. Germline CDR1 SEHNR, CDR2 FQNEAQ (reference sequence). CDR3 nucleotide sequence: TGTGCCAGCAGCCAGAACCGGGACTACCGCAATGAGCAGTTCTTC. It encodes CASSQNRDYRNEQFF.

The V and J genes are TRBV4-1 and TRBJ2-5, with 11 bases fitting TRBD1. The germline V gene has CDR1 MGHRA and CDR2 YSYEKL. CDR3 length equals 15 residues. Trimming cost V 5 bases and J 4 bases; bases outside gene matches: 6. The DNA for the CDR3 is TGCGCCAGCAGCGACAGGGACAGGGGGAGAGAGACCCAGTACTTC. Protein product: CASSDRDRGRETQYF.

This clone was seen at least ten times. The chain links TRBV5-6 to TRBJ2-7, with a tentative D call TRBD1 (5 bases). V gave up 1 base and J gave up 0 bases, with 11 bases separating them. The CDR3 runs 15 residues. The germline CDR1 and CDR2 sequences are SGHDT and YYEEEE. The CDR3 region is CASSLLGQTSYEQYF. In DNA form, the CDR3 reads TGTGCCAGCAGCTTGTTGGGGCAGACCTCCTACGAGCAGTACTTC.

This clone has just one count. CDR3 residues: CASSLWLGGTDTQYF. The CDR3 DNA follows: TGCGCCAGCAGCTTGTGGTTAGGGGGCACAGATACGCAGTATTTT. The chain links TRBV5-1 to TRBJ2-3; weak D call: TRBD1 (5 bases). The CDR3 has 15 residues. Germline V CDR1 and CDR2: SGHRS, YFSETQ. Trimming shortened V by 1 base and J by 1 base, and 10 bases separated the two germline ends.

V and J are TRBV7-9 and TRBJ1-2, with TRBD1 identical over 8 bases. V was clipped by 5 bases and J by 5 bases; unmatched bases: 7. The CDR3 runs 14 residues. The germline V gene encodes CDR1 SEHNR and CDR2 FQNEAQ (reference sequence). The CDR3 DNA reads TGTGCCAGCAGCCCCTCAACAGGGGGATATGGCTACACCTTC. Its protein is CASSPSTGGYGYTF. The full variable domain, its missing parts supplied by reference TRBV7-9 and TRBJ1-2, is DTGVSQNPRHKITKRGQNVTFRCDPISEHNRLYWYRQTLGQGPEFLTYFQNEAQLEKSRLLSDRFSAERPKGSFSTLEIQRTEQGDSAMYLCASSPSTGGYGYTFGSGTRLTVV.

The CDR3 protein is CASSQVPFSGGTYEQYF. For the CDR3, the DNA is TGCGCCAGCAGCCAAGTTCCTTTCAGCGGCGGCACCTACGAGCAGTACTTC. The V and J genes are TRBV4-1 and TRBJ2-7; a possible D gene is TRBD2 (5 bases). Looked up from germline, CDR1 is MGHRA and CDR2 is YSYEKL. Between the trimmed V and J ends, which lost 1 base and 2 bases, there was a span of 18 bases. This CDR3 has 17 amino acids.